A selection of T cell receptor beta chains follows, all from one sample in a study of shared clonotypes between healthy human individuals. Method: immunoSEQ multiplex PCR; TCRdb's copy keeps in-frame clones and lacks some. The data show fewer than 1 million clones, with just over 95% seen just once and about 0.25% held by the top ten. Sample: naive CD8+ T cells sorted from blood. The receptors were sampled from a young man in good health. Each CDR3 is given with its conserved first and last residue. The D gene is left open where the match is weak. The size entry is marked missing in some rows and otherwise reads once, few, many or a size class.

d_gene: -
j_gene: TRBJ1-3
v_gene: TRBV7-9
abundance: -
CDR3aa: CASSSTEGGNTIYF
CDR3nt: TGTGCCAGCAGCTCCACGGAGGGCGGAAACACCATATATTTT

d_gene: TRBD1
j_gene: TRBJ2-1
v_gene: TRBV6-5
abundance: -
CDR3aa: CASIKGGMGDNEQFF
CDR3nt: TGTGCCAGCATCAAAGGGGGCATGGGGGACAATGAGCAGTTCTTC

d_gene: -
j_gene: TRBJ2-1
v_gene: TRBV14
abundance: -
CDR3aa: CASSQEGDNYNEQFF
CDR3nt: TGTGCCAGCAGCCAAGAAGGGGACAACTACAATGAGCAGTTCTTC

d_gene: TRBD1
j_gene: TRBJ2-5
v_gene: TRBV19
abundance: once
CDR3aa: CASSGQDQETQYF
CDR3nt: TGTGCCAGCTCGGGACAGGACCAAGAGACCCAGTACTTC

d_gene: TRBD1
j_gene: TRBJ2-7
v_gene: TRBV2
abundance: -
CDR3aa: CASSEDRAHEQYF
CDR3nt: TGTGCCAGCAGCGAAGACAGGGCCCACGAGCAGTACTTC

d_gene: -
j_gene: TRBJ1-1
v_gene: TRBV5-1
abundance: -
CDR3aa: CASSLVTNTEAFF
CDR3nt: TGCGCCAGCAGCCTAGTAACGAACACTGAAGCTTTCTTT

d_gene: -
j_gene: TRBJ2-1
v_gene: TRBV29-1
abundance: -
CDR3aa: CSAEPWREIGNEQFF
CDR3nt: TGCAGCGCAGAACCGTGGCGGGAAATAGGCAATGAGCAGTTCTTC

d_gene: TRBD2
j_gene: TRBJ2-5
v_gene: TRBV27
abundance: once
CDR3aa: CASSSWEGLAAETQYF
CDR3nt: TGTGCCAGCAGTTCATGGGAAGGACTAGCGGCGGAGACCCAGTACTTC

d_gene: -
j_gene: TRBJ2-4
v_gene: TRBV7-2
abundance: -
CDR3aa: CASSLGRARFPKNIQYF
CDR3nt: TGTGCCAGCAGCTTAGGCAGGGCCAGATTCCCGAAAAACATTCAGTACTTC

d_gene: -
j_gene: TRBJ1-1
v_gene: TRBV6-5
abundance: -
CDR3aa: CASHAGKALNTEAFF
CDR3nt: TGTGCCAGCCACGCCGGGAAGGCCTTGAACACTGAAGCTTTCTTT

d_gene: TRBD2
j_gene: TRBJ2-3
v_gene: TRBV15
abundance: once
CDR3aa: CATSRDLTSGRSDTQYF
CDR3nt: TGTGCCACCAGCAGAGATCTGACTAGCGGGAGGTCAGATACGCAGTATTTT

d_gene: -
j_gene: TRBJ2-7
v_gene: TRBV5-6
abundance: -
CDR3aa: CASSSTGGGQYF
CDR3nt: TGTGCCAGCAGCTCTACAGGTGGCGGGCAGTACTTC

d_gene: TRBD1
j_gene: TRBJ2-3
v_gene: TRBV25-1
abundance: -
CDR3aa: CASSLGTGGSDTQYF
CDR3nt: TGTGCCAGCAGCCTCGGGACAGGGGGTTCAGATACGCAGTATTTT

d_gene: TRBD2
j_gene: TRBJ2-1
v_gene: TRBV7-8
abundance: -
CDR3aa: CASSTTSGIGEQFF
CDR3nt: TGTGCCAGCAGCACGACTAGCGGGATCGGTGAGCAGTTCTTC

d_gene: -
j_gene: TRBJ2-7
v_gene: TRBV7-2
abundance: -
CDR3aa: CASSLDPYEQYF
CDR3nt: TGTGCCAGCAGCTTAGATCCCTACGAGCAGTACTTC

d_gene: -
j_gene: TRBJ2-7
v_gene: TRBV10-2
abundance: -
CDR3aa: CASSESTGYYEQYF
CDR3nt: TGCGCCAGCAGTGAGTCGACAGGCTACTACGAGCAGTACTTC

d_gene: -
j_gene: TRBJ2-2
v_gene: TRBV27
abundance: -
CDR3aa: CASSLTGANMLYPNTGELFF
CDR3nt: TGTGCCAGCAGTTTAACGGGGGCCAATATGTTATACCCTAACACCGGGGAGCTGTTTTTT

d_gene: TRBD1
j_gene: TRBJ2-3
v_gene: TRBV9
abundance: -
CDR3aa: CASSVGQGAENTDTQYF
CDR3nt: TGTGCCAGCAGCGTAGGACAGGGGGCGGAAAACACAGATACGCAGTATTTT

d_gene: -
j_gene: TRBJ2-7
v_gene: TRBV7-9
abundance: -
CDR3aa: CASSLVETIYEQYF
CDR3nt: TGTGCCAGCAGCTTAGTGGAGACAATCTACGAGCAGTACTTC

d_gene: -
j_gene: TRBJ2-7
v_gene: TRBV10-3
abundance: -
CDR3aa: CAISGPREKPSYEQYF
CDR3nt: TGTGCCATCAGTGGTCCCAGGGAAAAACCCTCCTACGAGCAGTACTTC

d_gene: -
j_gene: TRBJ2-5
v_gene: TRBV5-5
abundance: -
CDR3aa: CASSLDGGGLPYF
CDR3nt: TGTGCCAGCAGCCTGGACGGGGGAGGCCTTCCGTACTTC

d_gene: -
j_gene: TRBJ2-1
v_gene: TRBV28
abundance: once
CDR3aa: CASTPLRDSYNEQFF
CDR3nt: TGTGCCAGCACTCCCCTGCGGGACTCCTACAATGAGCAGTTCTTC

d_gene: TRBD1
j_gene: TRBJ1-1
v_gene: TRBV4-1
abundance: -
CDR3aa: CASSQDTRTGRLGTEAFF
CDR3nt: TGCGCCAGCAGCCAAGACACGAGGACAGGGAGGCTGGGCACTGAAGCTTTCTTT

d_gene: TRBD1
j_gene: TRBJ2-7
v_gene: TRBV14
abundance: once
CDR3aa: CASSQSEGRQGHEQYF
CDR3nt: TGTGCCAGCAGCCAGTCCGAGGGACGACAGGGCCACGAGCAGTACTTC

d_gene: TRBD2
j_gene: TRBJ2-1
v_gene: TRBV11-2
abundance: -
CDR3aa: CASSVTSGSRYNEQFF
CDR3nt: TGTGCCAGCAGCGTGACTAGCGGGAGTCGATACAATGAGCAGTTCTTC

d_gene: -
j_gene: TRBJ2-2
v_gene: TRBV29-1
abundance: -
CDR3aa: CSVVRLYTGELFF
CDR3nt: TGCAGCGTTGTCAGGCTTTACACCGGGGAGCTGTTTTTT

d_gene: TRBD2
j_gene: TRBJ2-5
v_gene: TRBV18
abundance: -
CDR3aa: CASSGFGTRKGETQYF
CDR3nt: TGTGCCAGCTCAGGATTCGGGACTAGAAAGGGAGAGACCCAGTACTTC

d_gene: -
j_gene: TRBJ2-5
v_gene: TRBV11-2
abundance: -
CDR3aa: CASSSRVIETQYF
CDR3nt: TGTGCCAGCAGCTCCAGGGTTATCGAGACCCAGTACTTC

d_gene: -
j_gene: TRBJ2-3
v_gene: TRBV27
abundance: -
CDR3aa: CASSLTTGSSTLLTDTQYF
CDR3nt: TGTGCCAGCAGTTTGACGACAGGAAGCTCAACCCTGCTCACAGATACGCAGTATTTT

d_gene: TRBD2
j_gene: TRBJ2-7
v_gene: TRBV18
abundance: -
CDR3aa: CASSPPGGVQGTEQYF
CDR3nt: TGTGCCAGCTCACCTCCGGGAGGGGTTCAAGGTACGGAGCAGTACTTC

d_gene: TRBD2
j_gene: TRBJ2-1
v_gene: TRBV7-9
abundance: -
CDR3aa: CASSSGLAGGWDEQFF
CDR3nt: TGTGCCAGCAGCTCTGGACTAGCGGGAGGGTGGGATGAGCAGTTCTTC

d_gene: TRBD2
j_gene: TRBJ2-5
v_gene: TRBV27
abundance: -
CDR3aa: CASSLLPGREQETQYF
CDR3nt: TGTGCCAGCAGTTTATTACCCGGGAGGGAACAAGAGACCCAGTACTTC

d_gene: TRBD1
j_gene: TRBJ2-5
v_gene: TRBV14
abundance: -
CDR3aa: CASSLGQGEETQYF
CDR3nt: TGTGCCAGCAGCCTAGGACAGGGGGAAGAGACCCAGTACTTC

d_gene: -
j_gene: TRBJ2-1
v_gene: TRBV6-1
abundance: -
CDR3aa: CASSEGFWFRDRTDNEQFF
CDR3nt: TGTGCCAGCAGTGAAGGTTTTTGGTTCAGGGATCGGACTGACAATGAGCAGTTCTTC

d_gene: -
j_gene: TRBJ1-4
v_gene: TRBV7-9
abundance: -
CDR3aa: CASSLVREEKLFF
CDR3nt: TGTGCCAGCAGCTTAGTAAGAGAAGAAAAACTGTTTTTT

d_gene: -
j_gene: TRBJ2-7
v_gene: TRBV7-9
abundance: -
CDR3aa: CASRRDATYEQYF
CDR3nt: TGTGCCAGCAGACGGGACGCGACCTACGAGCAGTACTTC

d_gene: -
j_gene: TRBJ2-1
v_gene: TRBV5-1
abundance: -
CDR3aa: CASSLGLGTYGYNEQFF
CDR3nt: TGCGCCAGCAGCTTGGGCCTCGGGACTTACGGCTACAATGAGCAGTTCTTC

d_gene: TRBD1
j_gene: TRBJ2-7
v_gene: TRBV29-1
abundance: -
CDR3aa: CSVEDPGTETYEQYF
CDR3nt: TGCAGCGTTGAAGACCCCGGGACAGAGACCTACGAGCAGTACTTC

d_gene: TRBD1
j_gene: TRBJ2-7
v_gene: TRBV19
abundance: -
CDR3aa: CASKPGTGLSYEQYF
CDR3nt: TGTGCCAGCAAACCCGGGACAGGGCTTTCCTACGAGCAGTACTTC

d_gene: TRBD2
j_gene: TRBJ2-3
v_gene: TRBV9
abundance: -
CDR3aa: CASSVAPGLVSSTDTQYF
CDR3nt: TGTGCCAGCAGCGTAGCTCCGGGACTAGTGTCGAGCACAGATACGCAGTATTTT

d_gene: -
j_gene: TRBJ1-1
v_gene: TRBV6-1
abundance: -
CDR3aa: CASSEYGERKEAFF
CDR3nt: TGTGCCAGCAGTGAATATGGGGAAAGAAAAGAAGCTTTCTTT

d_gene: TRBD2
j_gene: TRBJ2-1
v_gene: TRBV5-1
abundance: -
CDR3aa: CASSLDSSGINEQFF
CDR3nt: TGCGCCAGCAGCTTGGACTCTAGCGGGATCAATGAGCAGTTCTTC

d_gene: TRBD2
j_gene: TRBJ2-1
v_gene: TRBV7-9
abundance: -
CDR3aa: CASSLGPSGGFF
CDR3nt: TGTGCCAGCAGCTTAGGCCCCTCGGGAGGGTTCTTC

d_gene: -
j_gene: TRBJ2-7
v_gene: TRBV18
abundance: -
CDR3aa: CASSPVAPREQYF
CDR3nt: TGTGCCAGCTCACCGGTGGCCCCGCGGGAGCAGTACTTC

d_gene: TRBD1
j_gene: TRBJ2-5
v_gene: TRBV6-5
abundance: -
CDR3aa: CASSYWAGGGETQYF
CDR3nt: TGTGCCAGCAGTTACTGGGCAGGGGGCGGGGAGACCCAGTACTTC